The present T cell receptor beta chain was sequenced within a study of T cell changes during pregnancy in multiple sclerosis. Produced via immunoSEQ multiplex PCR; TCRdb's table is partial and in-frame only. The sample has more than 70,000 clones, 80% to 95% seen once. The source material was peripheral blood, sampled before pregnancy. This TCR derives from a female donor with multiple sclerosis, enrolled in a pregnancy study.

The CDR3 DNA is TGTGCCAGCAGCGTAGACGCTTCGGGGAACACCATATATTTT. Protein product: CASSVDASGNTIYF. J is TRBJ1-3 and V is TRBV9; D ambiguous. The CDR3 loop spans 14 amino acids. Between the trimmed V and J ends, which lost 0 bases and 7 bases, there was a span of 11 bases. Germline CDR1 is SGDLS and CDR2 is YYNGEE.